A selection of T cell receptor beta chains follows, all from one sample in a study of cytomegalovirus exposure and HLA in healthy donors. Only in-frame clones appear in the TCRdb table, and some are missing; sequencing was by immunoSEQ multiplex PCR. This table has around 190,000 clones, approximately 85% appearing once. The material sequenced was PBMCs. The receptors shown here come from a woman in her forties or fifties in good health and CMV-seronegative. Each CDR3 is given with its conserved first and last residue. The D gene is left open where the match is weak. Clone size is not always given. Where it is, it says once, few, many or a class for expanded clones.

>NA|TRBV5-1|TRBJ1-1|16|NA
TGCGCCAGCAGCTTGGGGGCAGGGTCTCAGAACACTGAAGCTTTCTTT
CASSLGAGSQNTEAFF
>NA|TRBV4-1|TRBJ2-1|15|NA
TGCGCCAGCAGCCAAGACATTCAGGGTCAAAGGGGGCAGTTCTTC
CASSQDIQGQRGQFF
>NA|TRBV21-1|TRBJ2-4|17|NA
TGTGCCAGCAGCAAAGGGGGGCCGTCGGTAGCCAAAAACATTCAGTACTTC
CASSKGGPSVAKNIQYF
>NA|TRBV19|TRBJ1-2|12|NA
TGTGCCAGTAGTATTCCGTACTATGGCTACACCTTC
CASSIPYYGYTF
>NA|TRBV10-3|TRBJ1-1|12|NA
TGTGCCATCAGTGACAGGGGCACTGAAGCTTTCTTT
CAISDRGTEAFF
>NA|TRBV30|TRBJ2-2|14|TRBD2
TGTGCCTGGAGATGGGACGGGAGGACCGGGGAGCTGTTTTTT
CAWRWDGRTGELFF
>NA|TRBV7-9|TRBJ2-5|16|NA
TGTTCCAGCAGCTTAGCGGGTACAGGGCGGCAAGAGACCCAGTACTTC
CSSSLAGTGRQETQYF
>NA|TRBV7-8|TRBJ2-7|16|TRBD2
TGTGCCAGCAGCCTTCTGGGACTAGCGGTCTACTACGAGCAGTACTTC
CASSLLGLAVYYEQYF
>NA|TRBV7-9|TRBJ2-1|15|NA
TGTGCCAGCAGCTTAGCGGTTACAGGGAGCGATGAGCAGTTCTTC
CASSLAVTGSDEQFF
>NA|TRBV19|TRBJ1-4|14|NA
TGTGCCAGTAGTATCGGGGGAACTAATGAAAAACTGTTTTTT
CASSIGGTNEKLFF
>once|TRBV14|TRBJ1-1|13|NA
TGTGCCAGCAGCCCGCGGGTGAACACTGAAGCTTTCTTT
CASSPRVNTEAFF
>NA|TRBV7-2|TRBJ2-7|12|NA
TGTGCCAGCAGCTTAGCTCCCCCCGGGCAGTACTTC
CASSLAPPGQYF
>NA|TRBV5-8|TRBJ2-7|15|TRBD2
TGTGCCAGCAGCGGAGGGCCTAGCGGGCTCTACGAGCAGTACTTC
CASSGGPSGLYEQYF